This T cell receptor (beta chain) was documented in a study of cytomegalovirus exposure and HLA in healthy donors. PCR primers comprised 60 Vbeta and 13 Jbeta primers. Some clones are missing from TCRdb's copy, which holds only in-frame ones; the method was immunoSEQ multiplex PCR. Here the sample table reports about 54,000 clones. Broader study findings: No immune exposure information besides CMV serostatus was available.

In the case of this clone: Its antigen is currently unknown.

From germline, CDR1 is KGHSH and CDR2 LQKENI. The CDR3 loop spans 13 amino acids. V lost 5 bases, J lost 6 bases, and 6 bases stayed unmatched. The source of this sequence is a woman aged 40 to 55 in good health and CMV-seronegative. This chain connects TRBV18 to TRBJ1-1; TRBD1 matches 7 bases. Sequences were obtained from PBMCs. The CDR3 region is CASSRDSPSEAFF. CDR3 nucleotide sequence: TGTGCCAGCTCAAGGGACAGCCCCTCTGAAGCTTTCTTT.